The TCR beta chain described here comes from a study of blood T cell repertoires in COVID-19. The overall study: Acute and convalescent COVID-19 samples came from the United States, Italy and Spain. PBMCs, B-cell-depleted T cells, or T cells were the source of the cDNA or gDNA that made up the material.

Original analysis: Reference gene primers were amplified, and this amplification served to estimate nucleated cell counts. Clones were sequenced by immunoSEQ multiplex PCR, and TCRdb holds only the in-frame ones, with some missing. That table supplies the V and J calls and clone size; D and trimming were determined from the DNA. The repertoire has around 250,000 clones, about 85% of them found once; the top ten carry roughly 1.9%. From germline, CDR1 is LGHDT and CDR2 YNNKEL (reference sequence). This CDR3 region has 17 residues. Trimming removed 0 bases from V and 4 bases from J, with 18 bases in between.

The chain uses TRBV3-1 (or the pseudogene TRBV3-2) and TRBJ1-1; D is perhaps TRBD1 (6 bases). This TCR came from a man aged 25 to 40 who had recovered from COVID-19. The sequenced sample was peripheral blood. The chain's CDR3 is CASSQENRVGIGTEAFF. CDR3 DNA sequence: TGTGCCAGCAGCCAAGAGAACAGGGTCGGAATCGGCACTGAAGCTTTCTTT.